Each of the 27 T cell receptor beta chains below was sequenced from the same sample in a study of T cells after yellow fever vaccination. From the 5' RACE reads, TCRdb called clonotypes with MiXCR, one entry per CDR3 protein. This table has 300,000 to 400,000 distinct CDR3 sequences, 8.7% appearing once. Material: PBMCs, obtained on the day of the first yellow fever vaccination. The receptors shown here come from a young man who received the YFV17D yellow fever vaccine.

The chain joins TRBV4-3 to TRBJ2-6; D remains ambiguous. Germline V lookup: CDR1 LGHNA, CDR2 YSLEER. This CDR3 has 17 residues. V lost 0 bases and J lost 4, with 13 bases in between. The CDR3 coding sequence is TGCGCCAGCAGCCAAGATCTGAAAGGTTCCGGGGCCAACGTCCTGACTTTC. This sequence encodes CASSQDLKGSGANVLTF.

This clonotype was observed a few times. CDR3 amino acids: CASSPPNLYTEAFF. The DNA for the CDR3 is TGTGCCAGCAGCCCCCCCAACTTATACACTGAAGCTTTCTTT. The V call is TRBV3-1, the J call TRBJ1-1; D is unresolved. CDR3 length: 14 amino acids. Trimming took off 4 bases at V and 3 bases at J, with 12 bases between the two ends. Germline V CDR1 and CDR2: LGHDT, YNNKEL (reference sequence).

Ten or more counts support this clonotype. The CDR3: CASSLERGWNEQFF. In nucleotides, the CDR3 is TGTGCCAGCAGCCTGGAGCGGGGGTGGAATGAGCAGTTCTTC. V and J are TRBV27 and TRBJ2-1; TRBD2 matches at 8 bases. CDR1 and CDR2 (germline): MNHEY, SMNVEV (reference sequence). J lost 7 bases, V lost 6 bases, and 8 bases had no gene match. The CDR3 runs 14 residues.

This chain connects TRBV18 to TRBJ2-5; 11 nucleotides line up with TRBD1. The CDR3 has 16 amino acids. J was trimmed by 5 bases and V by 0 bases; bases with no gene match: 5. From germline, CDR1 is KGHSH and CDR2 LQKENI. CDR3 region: CASSPPWDRGFETQYF. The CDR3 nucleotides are TGTGCCAGCTCACCACCCTGGGACAGGGGGTTCGAGACCCAGTACTTC.

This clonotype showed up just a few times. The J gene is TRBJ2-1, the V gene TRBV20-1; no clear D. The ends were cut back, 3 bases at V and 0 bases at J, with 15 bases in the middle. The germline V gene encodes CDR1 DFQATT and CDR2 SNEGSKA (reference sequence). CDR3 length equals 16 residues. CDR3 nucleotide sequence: TGCAGTGCTAGTTTCGGAATCAGGAGCTCCTACAATGAGCAGTTCTTC. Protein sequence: CSASFGIRSSYNEQFF.

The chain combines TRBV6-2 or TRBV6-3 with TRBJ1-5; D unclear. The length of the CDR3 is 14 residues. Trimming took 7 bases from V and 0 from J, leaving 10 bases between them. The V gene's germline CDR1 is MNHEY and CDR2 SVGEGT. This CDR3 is CASNGPDSNQPQHF. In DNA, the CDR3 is TGTGCCAGCAATGGACCAGATAGCAATCAGCCCCAGCATTTT.

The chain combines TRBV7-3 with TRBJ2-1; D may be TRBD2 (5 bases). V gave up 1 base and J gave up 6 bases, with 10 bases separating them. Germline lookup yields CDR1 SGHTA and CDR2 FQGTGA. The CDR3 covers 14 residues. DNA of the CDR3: TGTGCCAGCAGCTTAAGCCCTAGCAGCAATGAGCAGTTCTTC. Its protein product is CASSLSPSSNEQFF.

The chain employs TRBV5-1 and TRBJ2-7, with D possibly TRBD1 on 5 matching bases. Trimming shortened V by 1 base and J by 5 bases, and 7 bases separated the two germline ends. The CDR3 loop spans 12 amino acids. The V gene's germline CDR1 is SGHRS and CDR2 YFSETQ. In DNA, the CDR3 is TGCGCCAGCAGCTTGACAGGTAACGAGCAGTACGTC. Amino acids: CASSLTGNEQYV.

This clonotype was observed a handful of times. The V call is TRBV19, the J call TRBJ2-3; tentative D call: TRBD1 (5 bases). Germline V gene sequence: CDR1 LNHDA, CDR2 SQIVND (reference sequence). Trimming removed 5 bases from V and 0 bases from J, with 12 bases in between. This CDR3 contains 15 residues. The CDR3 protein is CASSLDRASTDTQYF. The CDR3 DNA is TGTGCCAGTAGTCTCGACAGAGCTAGCACAGATACGCAGTATTTT.

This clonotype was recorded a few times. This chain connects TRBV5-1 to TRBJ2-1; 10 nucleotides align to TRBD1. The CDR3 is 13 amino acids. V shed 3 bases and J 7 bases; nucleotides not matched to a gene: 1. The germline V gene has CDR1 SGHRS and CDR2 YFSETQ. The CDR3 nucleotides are TGCGCCAGCAGCTCGGGACAGGGGAATGAGCAGTTCTTC. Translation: CASSSGQGNEQFF. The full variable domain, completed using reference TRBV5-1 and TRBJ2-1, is KAGVTQTPRYLIKTRGQQVTLSCSPISGHRSVSWYQQTPGQGLQFLFEYFSETQRNKGNFPGRFSGRQFSNSRSEMNVSTLELGDSALYLCASSSGQGNEQFFGPGTRLTVL.

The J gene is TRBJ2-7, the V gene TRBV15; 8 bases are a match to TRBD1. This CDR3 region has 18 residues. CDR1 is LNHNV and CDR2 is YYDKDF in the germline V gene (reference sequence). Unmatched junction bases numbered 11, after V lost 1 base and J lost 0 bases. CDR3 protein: CATSRGGSGTGSSYEQYV. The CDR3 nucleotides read TGTGCCACCAGCAGAGGTGGTTCCGGGACAGGAAGCTCCTACGAGCAGTACGTC.

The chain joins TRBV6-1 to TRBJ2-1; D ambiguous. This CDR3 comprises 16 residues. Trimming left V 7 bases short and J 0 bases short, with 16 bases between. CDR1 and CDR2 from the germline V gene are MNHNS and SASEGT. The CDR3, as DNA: TGTGCCAGCACCCCCGGCGTTGGTAGCTCCTACAATGAGCAGTTCTTC. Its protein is CASTPGVGSSYNEQFF.

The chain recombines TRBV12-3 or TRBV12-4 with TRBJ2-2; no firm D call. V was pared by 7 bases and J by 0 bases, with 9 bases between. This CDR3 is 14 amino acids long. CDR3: CASTIFPNTGELFF. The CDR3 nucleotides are TGTGCCAGCACCATCTTCCCGAACACCGGGGAGCTGTTTTTT.

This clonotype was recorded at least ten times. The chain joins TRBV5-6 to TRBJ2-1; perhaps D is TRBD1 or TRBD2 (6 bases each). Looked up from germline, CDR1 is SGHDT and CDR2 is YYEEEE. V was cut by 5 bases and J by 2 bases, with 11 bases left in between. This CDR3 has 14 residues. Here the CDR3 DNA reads TGTGCCAGCAGTAAGGGGGGCCCCTACAATGAGCAGTTCTTC. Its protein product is CASSKGGPYNEQFF.

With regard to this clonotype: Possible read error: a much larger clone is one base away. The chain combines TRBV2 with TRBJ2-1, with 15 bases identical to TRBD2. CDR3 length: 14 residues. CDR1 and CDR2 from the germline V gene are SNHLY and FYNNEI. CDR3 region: CSMGTSGGSNEQFF. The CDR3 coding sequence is TGTTCCATGGGGACTAGCGGGGGGAGCAATGAGCAGTTCTTC.

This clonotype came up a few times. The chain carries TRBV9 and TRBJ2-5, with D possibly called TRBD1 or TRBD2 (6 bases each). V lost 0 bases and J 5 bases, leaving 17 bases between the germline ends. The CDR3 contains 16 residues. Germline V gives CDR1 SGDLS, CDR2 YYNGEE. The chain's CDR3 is CASSVATGAPGETQYF. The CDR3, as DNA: TGTGCCAGCAGCGTAGCTACGGGGGCGCCCGGGGAGACCCAGTACTTC. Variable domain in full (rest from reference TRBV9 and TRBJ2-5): DSGVTQTPKHLITATGQRVTLRCSPRSGDLSVYWYQQSLDQGLQFLIQYYNGEERAKGNILERFSAQQFPDLHSELNLSSLELGDSALYFCASSVATGAPGETQYFGPGTRLLVL.

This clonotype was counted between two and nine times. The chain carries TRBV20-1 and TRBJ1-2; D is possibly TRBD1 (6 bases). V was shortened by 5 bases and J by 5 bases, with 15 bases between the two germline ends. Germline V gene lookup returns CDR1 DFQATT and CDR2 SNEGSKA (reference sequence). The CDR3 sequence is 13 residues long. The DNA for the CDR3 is TGCAGTGCTGAGGTTGACAGGAGGTATGGCTACACCTTC. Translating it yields CSAEVDRRYGYTF.

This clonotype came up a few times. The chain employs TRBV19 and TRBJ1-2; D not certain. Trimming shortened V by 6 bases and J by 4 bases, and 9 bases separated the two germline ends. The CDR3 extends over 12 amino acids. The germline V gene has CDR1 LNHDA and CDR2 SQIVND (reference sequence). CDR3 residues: CASRTRAYGYTF. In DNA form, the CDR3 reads TGTGCCAGTAGGACCCGGGCCTATGGCTACACCTTC. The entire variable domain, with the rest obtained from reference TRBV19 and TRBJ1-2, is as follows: DGGITQSPKYLFRKEGQNVTLSCEQNLNHDAMYWYRQDPGQGLRLIYYSQIVNDFQKGDIAEGYSVSREKKESFPLTVTSAQKNPTAFYLCASRTRAYGYTFGSGTRLTVV.

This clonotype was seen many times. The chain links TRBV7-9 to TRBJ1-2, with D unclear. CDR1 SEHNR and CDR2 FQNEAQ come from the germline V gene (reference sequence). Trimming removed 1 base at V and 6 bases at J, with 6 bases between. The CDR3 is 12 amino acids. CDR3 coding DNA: TGTGCCAGCAGCTTAGGGATCGATGGCTACACCTTC. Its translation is CASSLGIDGYTF.

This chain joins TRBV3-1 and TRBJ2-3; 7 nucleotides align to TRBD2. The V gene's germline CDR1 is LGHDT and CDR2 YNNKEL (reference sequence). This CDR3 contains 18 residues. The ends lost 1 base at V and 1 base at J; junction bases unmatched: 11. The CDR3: CASSQGLRGTSGTDTQYF. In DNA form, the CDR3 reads TGTGCCAGCAGCCAAGGTCTGCGGGGGACCTCTGGCACAGATACGCAGTATTTT.

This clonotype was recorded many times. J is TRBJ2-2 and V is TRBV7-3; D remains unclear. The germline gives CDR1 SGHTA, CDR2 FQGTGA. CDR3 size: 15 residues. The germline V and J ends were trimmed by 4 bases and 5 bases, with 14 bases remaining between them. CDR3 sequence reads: CASSSSVGGTGELFF. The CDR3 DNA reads TGTGCCAGCAGCTCCTCCGTAGGTGGAACCGGGGAGCTGTTTTTT.

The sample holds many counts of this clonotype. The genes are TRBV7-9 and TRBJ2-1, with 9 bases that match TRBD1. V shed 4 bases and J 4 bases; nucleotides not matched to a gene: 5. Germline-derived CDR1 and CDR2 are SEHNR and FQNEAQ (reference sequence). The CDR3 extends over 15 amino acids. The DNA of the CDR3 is TGTGCCAGCAGCTATGGGACAGGGATTTACAATGAGCAGTTCTTC. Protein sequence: CASSYGTGIYNEQFF.

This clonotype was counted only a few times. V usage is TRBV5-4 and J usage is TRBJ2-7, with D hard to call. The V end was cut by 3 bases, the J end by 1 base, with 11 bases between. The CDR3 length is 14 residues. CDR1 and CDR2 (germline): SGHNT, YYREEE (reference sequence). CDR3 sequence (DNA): TGTGCCAGCAGCTCCGCCAGTGGGTCCTACGAGCAGTACTTC. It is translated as CASSSASGSYEQYF.

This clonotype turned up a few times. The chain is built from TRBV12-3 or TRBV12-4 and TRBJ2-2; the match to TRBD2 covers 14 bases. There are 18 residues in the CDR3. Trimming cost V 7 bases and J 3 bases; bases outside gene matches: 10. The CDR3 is CASILRRLAGGHTGELFF. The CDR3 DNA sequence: TGTGCCAGCATCTTACGGAGACTAGCGGGGGGGCACACCGGGGAGCTGTTTTTT.

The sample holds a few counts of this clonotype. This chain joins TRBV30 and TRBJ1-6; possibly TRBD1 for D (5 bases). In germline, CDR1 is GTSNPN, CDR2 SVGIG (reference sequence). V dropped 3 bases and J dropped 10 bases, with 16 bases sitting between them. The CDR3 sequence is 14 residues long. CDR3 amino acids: CAWSVAGGGSPLHF. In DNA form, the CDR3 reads TGTGCCTGGAGCGTCGCGGGGGGGGGGTCACCCCTCCACTTT.

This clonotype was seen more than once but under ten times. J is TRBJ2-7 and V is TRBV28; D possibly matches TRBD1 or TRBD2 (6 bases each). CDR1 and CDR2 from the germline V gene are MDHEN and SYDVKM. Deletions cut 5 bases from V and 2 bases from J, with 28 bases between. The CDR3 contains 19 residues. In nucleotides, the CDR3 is TGTGCCAGCAGTACCCGGTGGGGGGCTGGAAACTCTGTCGCCTACGAGCAGTACGTC. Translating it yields CASSTRWGAGNSVAYEQYV.

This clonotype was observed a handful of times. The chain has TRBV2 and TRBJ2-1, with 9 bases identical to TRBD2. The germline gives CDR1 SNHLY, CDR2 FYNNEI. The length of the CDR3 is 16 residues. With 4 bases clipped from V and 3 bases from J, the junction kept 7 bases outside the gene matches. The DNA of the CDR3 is TGTGCCAGCAGTGCGGAGCGGGGGGCCGACTACAATGAGCAGTTCTTC. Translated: CASSAERGADYNEQFF.